A single sample is the source of the 19 T cell receptor beta chains below, sequenced in a study of blood T cell repertoires in COVID-19. Some clones are missing from TCRdb's copy, which holds only in-frame ones; the method was immunoSEQ multiplex PCR. In the table there are fewer than 70,000 clones, about 92% of which are singletons. Specimen: peripheral blood. The receptor set was obtained from a man between 50 and 59 years old with active COVID-19.

This rearrangement joins TRBV19 to TRBJ1-1; D is ambiguous. The CDR3 is made up of 11 amino acids. Germline CDR1 is LNHDA and CDR2 is SQIVND (reference sequence). V shed 5 bases and J shed 5 bases, with 6 bases lying between them. Here the CDR3 DNA reads TGTGCCAGTAGTCCGGGGACTGAAGCTTTCTTT. The encoded protein is CASSPGTEAFF.

This sequence joins TRBV2 and TRBJ2-4; 9 bases line up with TRBD2. The CDR3 length is 16 residues. In germline, CDR1 is SNHLY, CDR2 FYNNEI. Trimming cost V 3 bases and J 1 base; bases outside gene matches: 4. CDR3 DNA sequence: TGTGCCAGCAGTGATGCGGGGGGGATTGCCAAAAACATTCAGTACTTC. As protein: CASSDAGGIAKNIQYF.

The V call is TRBV3-1 (or the pseudogene TRBV3-2), the J call TRBJ2-5; possibly TRBD1 for D (5 bases). This CDR3 comprises 17 residues. Germline V lookup: CDR1 LGHDT, CDR2 YNNKEL (reference sequence). With 0 bases removed from V and 1 base from J, the gap between germline ends came to 15 bases. DNA for the CDR3: TGTGCCAGCAGCCAAGATACCCCAGGGCAGCGCCAAGAGACCCAGTACTTC. Its protein is CASSQDTPGQRQETQYF.

V and J are TRBV3-1 (or the pseudogene TRBV3-2) and TRBJ2-4; 9 nucleotides line up with TRBD1. CDR1 is LGHDT, CDR2 YNNKEL, per germline (reference sequence). The V and J ends lost 0 bases and 6 bases, in that order; junction bases with no gene match: 9. The CDR3 is 17 amino acids. In nucleotides, the CDR3 is TGTGCCAGCAGCCAAGATAACCGGGACAGGGCGGTAAACATTCAGTACTTC. It yields the protein CASSQDNRDRAVNIQYF.

The rearrangement joins TRBV18 to TRBJ2-7, with a possible D match to TRBD1 (5 bases). Trimming left V 3 bases short and J 4 bases short, with 25 bases between. The CDR3 contains 18 residues. Germline V gene sequence: CDR1 KGHSH, CDR2 LQKENI. CDR3 sequence reads: CASSPDIRNRSSYYEQYF. For the CDR3, the DNA is TGTGCCAGCTCACCGGATATTAGAAACAGGTCATCTTATTACGAGCAGTACTTC.

The count of this clone is one. The CDR3 sequence: CASSQQGGGVTEAFF. Written as DNA, the CDR3 is TGTGCCAGCTCACAACAGGGTGGGGGAGTCACTGAAGCTTTCTTT. This chain links TRBV18 with TRBJ1-1; D might be TRBD1 (6 bases). The CDR3 is 15 amino acids. Trimming took off 4 bases at V and 4 bases at J, with 16 bases between the two ends. CDR1 is KGHSH and CDR2 is LQKENI in the germline V gene.

This clone was detected once. The chain carries TRBV7-2 and TRBJ2-3, with 9 bases matching TRBD2. V shed 0 bases, J shed 0 bases, and the junction held 1 base outside the gene matches. CDR3 length equals 16 residues. Germline V CDR1 and CDR2: SGHTA, FQGNSA. DNA for the CDR3: TGTGCCAGCAGCTTAGCCGGGACTAGCAGCACAGATACGCAGTATTTT. It is translated as CASSLAGTSSTDTQYF.

The chain links TRBV4-1 to TRBJ2-2; 10 bases line up with TRBD2. There are 15 residues in the CDR3. With V trimmed by 8 bases and J by 2 bases, 5 bases remained unmatched. Per germline, CDR1 MGHRA and CDR2 YSYEKL. The CDR3 region is CASQRGGSNTGELFF. In DNA, the CDR3 is TGCGCCAGCCAGCGGGGGGGATCCAACACCGGGGAGCTGTTTTTT.

V is TRBV28 and J is TRBJ2-5; D might be TRBD2 (6 bases). The CDR3 extends over 15 amino acids. Trimming took 2 bases from V and 3 from J, leaving 13 bases between them. Germline V gene lookup returns CDR1 MDHEN and CDR2 SYDVKM. Here the CDR3 reads CASSLPPGGEETQYF. The CDR3 DNA follows: TGTGCCAGCAGTTTACCCCCTGGCGGGGAAGAGACCCAGTACTTC.

This chain links TRBV6-6 with TRBJ1-1; 9 bases fit TRBD1. CDR1 and CDR2 (germline): MNHNY, SVGAGI (reference sequence). The CDR3 contains 16 residues. After removal of 5 bases from V and 2 bases from J, the junction contained 9 bases not matched to a gene. The CDR3 sequence is CASSQGQGWGNTEAFF. In DNA, the CDR3 is TGTGCCAGCAGTCAGGGACAGGGATGGGGAAACACTGAAGCTTTCTTT.

This rearrangement joins TRBV5-1 to TRBJ2-7, with 7 bases lining up with TRBD1. In germline, CDR1 is SGHRS, CDR2 YFSETQ. This CDR3 spans 15 amino acids. V lost 2 bases and J lost 1; bases outside the gene matches: 6. The CDR3 here is CASSFQGVLSYEQYF. In DNA form, the CDR3 reads TGCGCCAGCAGCTTCCAGGGGGTCTTATCCTACGAGCAGTACTTC.

The chain carries TRBV7-2 and TRBJ1-2; D gene uncertain. CDR1 is SGHTA, CDR2 FQGNSA, per germline. This CDR3 has 12 residues. Trimming shortened V by 2 bases and J by 6 bases, and 7 bases separated the two germline ends. CDR3 in amino acids: CASSLLADGYTF. The DNA for the CDR3 is TGTGCCAGCAGCTTACTGGCGGATGGCTACACCTTC.

CDR3 loop: CASSGPGGNQPQHF. The CDR3, as DNA: TGTGCCAGCAGCGGCCCCGGGGGCAATCAGCCCCAGCATTTT. V usage is TRBV25-1 and J usage is TRBJ1-5; D ambiguous. Between the trimmed V and J ends, which lost 6 bases and 2 bases, there was a span of 11 bases. This CDR3 contains 14 residues. Germline-derived CDR1 and CDR2 are MGHDK and SYGVNS.

This chain uses TRBV4-2 with TRBJ1-2; D not certain. Germline CDR1 reads LGHNA; CDR2 reads YNFKEQ. The CDR3 spans 15 residues. V was pared by 0 bases and J by 2 bases, with 10 bases between. The CDR3 coding sequence is TGTGCCAGCAGCCAAGATAACCGTCGGAACTATGGCTACACCTTC. Translation gives CASSQDNRRNYGYTF.

V is TRBV28 and J is TRBJ2-2; no clear D. CDR3 length equals 12 residues. Trimming took 5 bases from V and 8 from J, leaving 9 bases between them. Germline CDR1 is MDHEN and CDR2 is SYDVKM. The CDR3 region is CASSESTGELFF. CDR3 sequence (DNA): TGTGCCAGCAGTGAGAGTACTGGGGAGCTGTTTTTT.

The chain combines TRBV6-5 with TRBJ1-2, with D maybe TRBD1 (5 bases). V lost 0 bases and J 8 bases, leaving 10 bases between the germline ends. This CDR3 spans 13 amino acids. CDR1 is MNHEY, CDR2 SVGAGI, per germline. The DNA for the CDR3 is TGTGCCAGCAGTTACTCGGGGGGTCGCGGCTACACCTTC. Protein sequence: CASSYSGGRGYTF.

The chain employs TRBV5-1 and TRBJ2-3; D is possibly TRBD2 (6 bases). V lost 4 bases to trimming and J lost 1 base, with 22 bases between them. The CDR3 covers 18 residues. Germline V gene data show CDR1 as SGHRS and CDR2 as YFSETQ. CDR3 coding DNA: TGCGCCAGCAGCCCGACCGGTTTGGCGGGACCAGGCACAGATACGCAGTATTTT. It codes for CASSPTGLAGPGTDTQYF.

V and J are TRBV19 and TRBJ2-3; TRBD1 agrees at 7 bases. Germline V gene data show CDR1 as LNHDA and CDR2 as SQIVND (reference sequence). The CDR3 runs 13 residues. Losses at the gene ends were 7 bases for V and 4 bases for J; bases not matched to a gene: 5. CDR3 DNA: TGTGCCAGTAACCCGGGACAGCCAGATACGCAGTATTTT. It yields the protein CASNPGQPDTQYF.

The rearrangement joins TRBV28 to TRBJ1-6, with 9 bases aligning to TRBD1. The CDR3 is 15 residues long. The germline gives CDR1 MDHEN, CDR2 SYDVKM. V shed 2 bases, J shed 10 bases, and the junction held 6 bases outside the gene matches. The CDR3: CASSLGDRVASPLHF. CDR3 coding DNA: TGTGCCAGCAGTTTAGGGGACAGGGTGGCCTCACCCCTCCACTTT.